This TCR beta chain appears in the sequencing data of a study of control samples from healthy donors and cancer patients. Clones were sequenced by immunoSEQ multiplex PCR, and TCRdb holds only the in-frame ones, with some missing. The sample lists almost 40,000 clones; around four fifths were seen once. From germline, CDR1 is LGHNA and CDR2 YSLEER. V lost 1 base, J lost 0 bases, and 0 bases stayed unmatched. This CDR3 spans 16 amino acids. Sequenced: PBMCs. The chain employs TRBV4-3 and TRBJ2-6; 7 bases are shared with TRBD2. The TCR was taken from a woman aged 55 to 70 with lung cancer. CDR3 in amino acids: CASSQAGGSGANVLTF. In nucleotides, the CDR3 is TGCGCCAGCAGCCAAGCGGGAGGCTCTGGGGCCAACGTCCTGACTTTC.